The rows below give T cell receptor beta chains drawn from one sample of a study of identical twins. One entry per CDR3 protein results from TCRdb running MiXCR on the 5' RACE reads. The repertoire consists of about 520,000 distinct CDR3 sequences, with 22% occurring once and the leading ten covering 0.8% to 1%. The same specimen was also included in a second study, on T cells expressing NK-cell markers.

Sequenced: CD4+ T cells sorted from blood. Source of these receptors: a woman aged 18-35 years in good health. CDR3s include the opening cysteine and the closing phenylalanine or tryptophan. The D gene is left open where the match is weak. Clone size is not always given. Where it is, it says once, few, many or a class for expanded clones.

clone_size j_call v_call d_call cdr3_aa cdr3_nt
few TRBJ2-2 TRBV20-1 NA CSARDLNTGELFF TGCAGTGCTAGAGATCTGAACACCGGGGAGCTGTTTTTT
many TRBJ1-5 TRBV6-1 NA CASRSQGFRNQPQHF TGTGCCAGCAGGTCGCAGGGGTTTCGAAATCAGCCCCAGCATTTT
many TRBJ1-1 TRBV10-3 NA CAISERVTEAFF TGTGCCATCAGTGAACGTGTGACTGAAGCTTTCTTT
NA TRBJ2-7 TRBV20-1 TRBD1 CSAQPGQTYEQYF TGCAGTGCCCAACCGGGACAGACCTACGAGCAGTACTTC
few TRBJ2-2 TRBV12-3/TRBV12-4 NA CASSPLTAFPTGELFF TGTGCCAGCAGTCCACTCACTGCGTTCCCCACCGGGGAGCTGTTTTTT
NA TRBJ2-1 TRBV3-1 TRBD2 CASSQMATSGPNEQFF TGTGCCAGCAGCCAAATGGCGACTAGCGGACCCAATGAGCAGTTCTTC
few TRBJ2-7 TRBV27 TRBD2 CASSLWSGLAGGSTYEQYF TGTGCCAGCAGTTTATGGTCGGGCTTAGCGGGGGGCTCAACCTACGAGCAGTACTTC
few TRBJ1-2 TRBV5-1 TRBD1 CASSLSPGQGASNTF TGCGCCAGCAGCTTGTCGCCGGGACAGGGGGCGTCTAACACCTTC
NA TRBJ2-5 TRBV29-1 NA CSVVWFAAGAGETQYF TGCAGCGTTGTGTGGTTTGCCGCGGGGGCGGGGGAGACCCAGTACTTC
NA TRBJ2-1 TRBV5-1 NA CASSLELGTEQFF TGCGCCAGCAGCTTGGAGCTGGGGACTGAGCAGTTCTTC
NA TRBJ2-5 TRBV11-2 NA CASSLFYPGTVQETQYF TGTGCCAGCAGCCTATTCTACCCCGGGACTGTTCAAGAGACCCAGTACTTC
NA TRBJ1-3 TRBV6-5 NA CASSYSRRGQGNTIYF TGTGCCAGCAGTTACTCGAGAAGGGGCCAGGGAAACACCATATATTTT
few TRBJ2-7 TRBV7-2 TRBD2 CASSYQPGLAAYEQYF TGTGCCAGCAGCTATCAGCCGGGACTAGCGGCCTACGAGCAGTACTTC
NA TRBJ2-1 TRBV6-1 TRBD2 CASSEILGLADPNEQFF TGTGCCAGCAGTGAAATCCTGGGACTAGCGGATCCCAATGAGCAGTTCTTC
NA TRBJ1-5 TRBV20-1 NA CSAGGVDQPQHF TGCAGTGCTGGGGGGGTTGATCAGCCCCAGCATTTT
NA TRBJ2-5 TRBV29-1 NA CSVASYQETQYF TGCAGCGTTGCATCGTACCAAGAGACCCAGTACTTC
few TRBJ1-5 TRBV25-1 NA CASSEYKDHQPQHF TGTGCCAGCAGTGAATATAAAGACCATCAGCCCCAGCATTTT
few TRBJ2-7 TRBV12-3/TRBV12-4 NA CASSRARDSSSYEQYF TGTGCCAGCAGCCGAGCCAGGGACTCCAGCTCCTACGAGCAGTACTTC
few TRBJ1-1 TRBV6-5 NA CASSYGKRNTEAFF TGTGCCAGCAGTTACGGAAAGAGGAACACTGAAGCTTTCTTT
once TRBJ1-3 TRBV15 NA CATSREGYTIYF TGTGCCACCAGCAGGGAGGGATACACCATATATTTT
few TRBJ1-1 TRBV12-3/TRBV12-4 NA CASILGGRTSEAFF NA
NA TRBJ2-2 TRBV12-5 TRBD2 CASGGLAGGSNTGELFF TGTGCTAGTGGTGGACTAGCGGGAGGATCGAACACCGGGGAGCTGTTTTTT